This entry is about one TCR beta chain. What it binds is not known. Since a far larger clone is one base different, this is likely a read error. This sample was taken from a study of liver allograft versus peripheral blood T cells. Across the whole study: Recipients' peripheral blood T cell receptor repertoires were compared with those in transplanted livers.

Study-level findings and limits: A difference was reportedly observed between T cell receptor repertoires inside liver allografts and those in peripheral blood.

TCRdb reprocessed the reads with MiXCR, giving one entry per CDR3 protein. The sample includes over a thousand distinct CDR3 sequences, about 15% of them seen just once. The CDR3 has 16 residues. Germline values: CDR1 SGHAT, CDR2 FQNNGV. The receptor was isolated from a human patient who had a liver transplant. Part of the T cells may come from the graft donor. The chain employs TRBV11-2 and TRBJ1-4; 9 bases are a match to TRBD1. The CDR3 sequence: CANSFFRGQGDEKLFF. DNA for the CDR3: TGTGCCAACAGCTTTTTTAGGGGACAGGGTGATGAAAAACTGTTTTTT.